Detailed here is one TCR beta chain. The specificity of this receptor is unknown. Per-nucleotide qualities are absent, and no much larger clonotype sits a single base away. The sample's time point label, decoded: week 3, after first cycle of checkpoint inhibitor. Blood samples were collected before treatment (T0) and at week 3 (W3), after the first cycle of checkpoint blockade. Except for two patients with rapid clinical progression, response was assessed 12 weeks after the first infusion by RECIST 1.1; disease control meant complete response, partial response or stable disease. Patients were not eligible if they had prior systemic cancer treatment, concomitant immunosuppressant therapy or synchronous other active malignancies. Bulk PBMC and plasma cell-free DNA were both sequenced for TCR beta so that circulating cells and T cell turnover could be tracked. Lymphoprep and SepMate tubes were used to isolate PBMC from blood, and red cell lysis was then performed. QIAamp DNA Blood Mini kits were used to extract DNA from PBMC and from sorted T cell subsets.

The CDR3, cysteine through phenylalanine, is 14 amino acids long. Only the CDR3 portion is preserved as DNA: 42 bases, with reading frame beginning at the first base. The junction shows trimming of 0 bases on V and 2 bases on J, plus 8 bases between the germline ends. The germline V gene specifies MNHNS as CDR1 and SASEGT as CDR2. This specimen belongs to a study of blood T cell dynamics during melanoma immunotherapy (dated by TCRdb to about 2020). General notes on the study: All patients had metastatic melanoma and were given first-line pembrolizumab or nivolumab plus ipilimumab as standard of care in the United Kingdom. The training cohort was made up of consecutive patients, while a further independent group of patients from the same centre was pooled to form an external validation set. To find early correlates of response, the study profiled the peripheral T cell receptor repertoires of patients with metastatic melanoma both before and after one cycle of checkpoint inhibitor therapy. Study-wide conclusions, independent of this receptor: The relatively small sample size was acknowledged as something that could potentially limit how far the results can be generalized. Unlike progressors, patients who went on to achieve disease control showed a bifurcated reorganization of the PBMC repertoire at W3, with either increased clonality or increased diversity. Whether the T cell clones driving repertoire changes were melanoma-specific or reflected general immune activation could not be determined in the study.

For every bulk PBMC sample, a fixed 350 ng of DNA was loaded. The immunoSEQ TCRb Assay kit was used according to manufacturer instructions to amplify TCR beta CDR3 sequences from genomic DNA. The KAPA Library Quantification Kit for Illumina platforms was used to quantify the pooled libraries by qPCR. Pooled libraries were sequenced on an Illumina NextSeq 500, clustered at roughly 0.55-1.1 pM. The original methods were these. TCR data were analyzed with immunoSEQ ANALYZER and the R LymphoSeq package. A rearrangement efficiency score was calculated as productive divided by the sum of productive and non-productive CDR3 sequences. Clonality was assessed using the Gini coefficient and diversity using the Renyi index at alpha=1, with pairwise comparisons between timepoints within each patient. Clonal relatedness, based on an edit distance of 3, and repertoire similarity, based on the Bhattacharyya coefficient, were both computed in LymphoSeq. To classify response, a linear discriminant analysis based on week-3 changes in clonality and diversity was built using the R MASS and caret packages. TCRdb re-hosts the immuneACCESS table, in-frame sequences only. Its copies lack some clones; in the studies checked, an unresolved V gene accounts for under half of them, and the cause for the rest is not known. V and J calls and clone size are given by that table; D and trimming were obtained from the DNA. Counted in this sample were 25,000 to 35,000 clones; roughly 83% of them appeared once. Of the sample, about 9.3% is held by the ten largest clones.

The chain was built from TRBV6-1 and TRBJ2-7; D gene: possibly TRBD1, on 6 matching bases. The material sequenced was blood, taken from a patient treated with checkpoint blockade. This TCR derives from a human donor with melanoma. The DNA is TGTGCCAGCAGTGAAGCGGGGGCACCCTACGAGCAGTACTTC. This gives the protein CASSEAGAPYEQYF.